The present T cell receptor beta chain was sequenced within a study of T cell repertoires in cytomegalovirus infection. Turning to the study itself: Recently described HLA-C-restricted plus well-studied HLA-B-restricted CMV epitopes were used. It was the public TCR beta signatures that indicated both CMV infection and matching HLA type.

There are many counts of this clonotype. What it binds is unknown. Overall study findings and caveats: CMV-specific TCR beta clonotypes restricted by HLA-C were the ones dominating the ex vivo response. Based on cumulative public TCR beta family frequency, carriers of CMV plus the relevant HLA were identified.

This CDR3 has 17 residues. V shed 2 bases and J shed 14 bases, with 25 bases lying between them. Germline loops: CDR1 SGHTA, CDR2 FQGNSA. TCRdb re-derived calls from the reads in MiXCR, one entry per CDR3 protein. The table lists under 150,000 distinct CDR3 sequences, under 35% of them singletons, with around two fifths in the top ten. The receptor's source is a human donor in good health (CMV status not recorded). Some clones in this sample may be carry-over from other donors' samples. The sample in question was CD8+ T cells from cultured PBMCs, obtained from culture after CMV antigen stimulation. The chain recombines TRBV7-2 with TRBJ1-6; a possible D gene is TRBD1 (6 bases). The CDR3 is CASSLLDSILLGYTLHF. DNA for the CDR3: TGTGCCAGCAGCTTACTGGACAGTATTCTCCTGGGGTACACCCTCCACTTT.